The next 6 T cell receptor beta chains were all read from a single sample in a study of T cells in Graves' hyperthyroidism and ophthalmopathy. Amplification yielded TCR beta CDR3 regions, with RNA transcripts as the source. The primer set for the first-round RT-PCR of the TCR CDR3 was HTBI. From the multiplex PCR reads, TCRdb called clonotypes with MiXCR, one entry per CDR3 protein. The table has some 370,000 distinct CDR3 sequences, 15% to 20% seen once. What was sequenced was blood. The receptor set was obtained from a woman aged 30 to 39 with Graves' hyperthyroidism that later progressed to Graves' ophthalmopathy.

This clonotype was counted many times. This sequence joins TRBV12-3 or TRBV12-4 and TRBJ1-6, with a weak D call TRBD1 (5 bases). This CDR3 contains 14 residues. V was shortened by 2 bases and J by 9 bases, with 11 bases between the two germline ends. This CDR3 reads CASSLFQGGSPLHF. CDR3 sequence (DNA): TGTGCCAGCAGTTTATTTCAGGGTGGTTCACCCCTCCACTTT.

This clonotype was seen many times. In nucleotides, the CDR3 is TGTGCCAGCAGATATCGTGGGGAGAGCACTGAAGCTTTCTTT. Residues: CASRYRGESTEAFF. V gene TRBV6-1 combines with J gene TRBJ1-1; no clear D. The CDR3 is 14 residues long. Trimming took 6 bases from V and 4 from J, leaving 15 bases between them. Germline V gene sequence: CDR1 MNHNS, CDR2 SASEGT.

This clonotype was seen at least ten times. This sequence joins TRBV3-1 and TRBJ2-7; no reliable D call. Germline CDR1 is LGHDT and CDR2 is YNNKEL (reference sequence). V gave up 0 bases and J gave up 2 bases, with 8 bases separating them. The CDR3 is 14 residues long. For the CDR3, the DNA is TGTGCCAGCAGCCAAGATCCGGTAACCTACGAGCAGTACTTC. The encoded protein is CASSQDPVTYEQYF.

This clonotype was detected many times. J is TRBJ2-7 and V is TRBV29-1, with 8 bases matching TRBD2. V was pared by 0 bases and J by 4 bases, with 2 bases of the junction left unmatched. The germline gives CDR1 SQVTM, CDR2 ANQGSEA. CDR3 length: 13 residues. CDR3 sequence: CSVEDREGYEQYF. CDR3 nucleotide sequence: TGCAGCGTTGAAGACCGGGAGGGGTACGAGCAGTACTTC.

Only one count was recorded for this clonotype. V gene TRBV7-8 combines with J gene TRBJ1-1, with a possible D match to TRBD1 (5 bases). V dropped 5 bases and J dropped 8 bases, with 18 bases sitting between them. Germline V gene lookup returns CDR1 SGHVS and CDR2 FQNEAQ. This CDR3 is built from 14 residues. CDR3 region: CASSQRDRPIEAFF. The CDR3 region has the DNA TGTGCCAGCAGCCAGAGGGACCGGCCAATCGAAGCTTTCTTT.

The V and J genes are TRBV11-2 and TRBJ1-1; maybe TRBD1 (6 bases). Germline V lookup: CDR1 SGHAT, CDR2 FQNNGV. Deletions cut 2 bases from V and 1 base from J, with 11 bases between. This CDR3 spans 15 amino acids. Written as DNA, the CDR3 is TGTGCCAGCAGCTTAAATGAGGGACAGAACACTGAAGCTTTCTTT. Its translation is CASSLNEGQNTEAFF.